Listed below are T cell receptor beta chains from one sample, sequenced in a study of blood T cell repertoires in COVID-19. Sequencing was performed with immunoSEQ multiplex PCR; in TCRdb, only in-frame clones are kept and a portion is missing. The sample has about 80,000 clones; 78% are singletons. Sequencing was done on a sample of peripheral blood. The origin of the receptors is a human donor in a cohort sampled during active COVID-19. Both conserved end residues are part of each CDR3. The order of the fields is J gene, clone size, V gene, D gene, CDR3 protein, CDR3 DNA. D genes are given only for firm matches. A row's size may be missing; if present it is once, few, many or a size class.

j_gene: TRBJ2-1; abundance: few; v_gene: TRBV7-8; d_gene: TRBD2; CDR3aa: CASSLGSGGSYNEQFF; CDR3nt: TGTGCCAGCAGCTTAGGCTCGGGGGGCTCCTACAATGAGCAGTTCTTC
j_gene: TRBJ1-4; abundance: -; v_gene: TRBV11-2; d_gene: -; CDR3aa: CASSFLRDVGEKLFF; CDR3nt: TGTGCCAGCAGCTTTCTGCGGGATGTGGGTGAAAAACTGTTTTTT
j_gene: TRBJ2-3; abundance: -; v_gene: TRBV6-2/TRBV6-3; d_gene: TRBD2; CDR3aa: CASSYGTSGGPFTDTQYF; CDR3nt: TGTGCCAGCAGTTATGGGACTAGCGGGGGGCCCTTCACAGATACGCAGTATTTT
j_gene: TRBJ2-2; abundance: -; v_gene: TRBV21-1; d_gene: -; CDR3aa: CASSSDRGIRDTGELFF; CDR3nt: TGTGCCAGCAGCTCGGACAGGGGGATAAGGGACACCGGGGAGCTGTTTTTT
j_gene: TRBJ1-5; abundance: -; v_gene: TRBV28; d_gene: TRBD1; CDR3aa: CAVTGVSNQPQHF; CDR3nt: TGTGCAGTAACAGGGGTTAGCAATCAGCCCCAGCATTTT
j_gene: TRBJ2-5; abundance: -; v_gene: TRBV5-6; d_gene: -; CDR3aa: CASSLSAGETQYF; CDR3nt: TGTGCCAGCAGCTTGTCGGCGGGGGAGACCCAGTACTTC
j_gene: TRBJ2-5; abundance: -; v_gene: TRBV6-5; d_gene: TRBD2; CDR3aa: CASSHLAGETQYF; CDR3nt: TGTGCCAGCAGCCACCTAGCGGGAGAGACCCAGTACTTC
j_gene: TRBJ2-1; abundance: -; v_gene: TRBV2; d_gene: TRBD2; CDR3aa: CAGTRPSGGTNEQFF; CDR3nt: TGTGCCGGCACCCGGCCGAGCGGGGGGACTAATGAGCAGTTCTTC
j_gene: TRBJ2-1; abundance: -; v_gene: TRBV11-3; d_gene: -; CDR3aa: CASSSGEGQQFF; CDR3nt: TGTGCCAGCAGCTCAGGGGAGGGTCAGCAGTTCTTC
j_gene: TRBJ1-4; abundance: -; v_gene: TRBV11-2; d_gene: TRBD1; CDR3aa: CASSLGQLSTNEKLFF; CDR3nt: TGTGCCAGCAGCTTGGGACAGCTCTCAACTAATGAAAAACTGTTTTTT
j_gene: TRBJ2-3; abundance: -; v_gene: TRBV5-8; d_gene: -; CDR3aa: CASSFEEGSTDTQYF; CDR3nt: TGTGCCAGCAGCTTCGAAGAGGGTAGCACAGATACGCAGTATTTT
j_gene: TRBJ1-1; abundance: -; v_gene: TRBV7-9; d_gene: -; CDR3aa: CASSLSLANTEAFF; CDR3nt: TGTGCCAGCAGCTTATCGCTGGCGAACACTGAAGCTTTCTTT
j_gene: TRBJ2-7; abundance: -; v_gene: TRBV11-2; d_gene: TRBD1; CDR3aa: CASSLTGATGHEQYF; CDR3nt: TGTGCCAGCAGCTTGACAGGGGCCACCGGCCACGAGCAGTACTTC
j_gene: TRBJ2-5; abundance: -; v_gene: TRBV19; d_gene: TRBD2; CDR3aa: CASSITGGGTQYF; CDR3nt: TGTGCCAGTAGTATCACCGGGGGGGGGACCCAGTACTTC
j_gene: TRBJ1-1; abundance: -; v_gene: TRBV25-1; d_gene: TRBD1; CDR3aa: CASSEYTGDTEAFF; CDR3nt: TGTGCCAGCAGTGAGTATACAGGGGACACTGAAGCTTTCTTT
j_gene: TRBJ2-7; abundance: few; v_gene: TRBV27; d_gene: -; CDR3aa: CASSPMDSAAEQYF; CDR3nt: TGTGCCAGCAGTCCCATGGACTCTGCGGCCGAGCAGTACTTC
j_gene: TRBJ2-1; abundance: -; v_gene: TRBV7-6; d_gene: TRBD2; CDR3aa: CASSLVSSGGVYNEQFF; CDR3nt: TGTGCCAGCAGCTTAGTCAGTAGCGGGGGGGTATACAATGAGCAGTTCTTC
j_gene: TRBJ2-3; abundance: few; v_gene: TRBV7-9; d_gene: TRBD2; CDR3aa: CASSLAAGAADTQYF; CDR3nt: TGTGCCAGCAGCTTAGCGGCGGGAGCGGCAGATACGCAGTATTTT
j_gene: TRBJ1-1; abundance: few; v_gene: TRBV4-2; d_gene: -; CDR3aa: CASSQDVAQVLDTEAFF; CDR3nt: TGTGCCAGCAGCCAAGATGTTGCCCAAGTACTGGACACTGAAGCTTTCTTT
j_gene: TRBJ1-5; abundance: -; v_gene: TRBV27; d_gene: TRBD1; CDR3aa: CASAKTTGAGQPQHF; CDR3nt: TGTGCCAGCGCCAAAACGACAGGGGCTGGGCAGCCCCAGCATTTT
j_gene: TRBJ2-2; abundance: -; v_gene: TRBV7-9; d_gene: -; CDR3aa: CASSLEGPNTGELFF; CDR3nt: TGTGCCAGCAGCTTGGAGGGGCCCAACACCGGGGAGCTGTTTTTT
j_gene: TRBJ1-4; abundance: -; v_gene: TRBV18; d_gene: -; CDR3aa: CASSPSGGATNEKLFF; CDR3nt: TGTGCCAGCTCACCGAGTGGAGGGGCAACTAATGAAAAACTGTTTTTT
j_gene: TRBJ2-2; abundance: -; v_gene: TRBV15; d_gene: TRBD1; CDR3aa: CATSRVTSRTGGTLDTGELFF; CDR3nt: TGTGCCACCAGCAGAGTTACTTCGAGGACAGGGGGGACGTTGGACACCGGGGAGCTGTTTTTT
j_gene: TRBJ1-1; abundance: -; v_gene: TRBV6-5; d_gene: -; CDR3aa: CASSYAAEAFF; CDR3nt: TGTGCCAGCAGTTATGCGGCTGAAGCTTTCTTT
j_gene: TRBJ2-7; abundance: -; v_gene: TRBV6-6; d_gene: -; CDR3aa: CASSYSLEASLYEQYF; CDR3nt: TGTGCCAGCAGTTACTCTCTGGAGGCCAGCCTCTACGAGCAGTACTTC
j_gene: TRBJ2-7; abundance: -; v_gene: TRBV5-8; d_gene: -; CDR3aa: CASSRQGGPYEQYF; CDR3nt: TGTGCCAGCAGCCGGCAGGGGGGTCCTTACGAGCAGTACTTC
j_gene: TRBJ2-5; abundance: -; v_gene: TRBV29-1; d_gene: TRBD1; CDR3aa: CSVDGTGTVSGETQYF; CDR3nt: TGCAGCGTTGATGGGACAGGAACTGTATCGGGAGAGACCCAGTACTTC